This TCR beta chain appears in the sequencing data of a study of identical twins (dated by TCRdb to about 2016). With regard to the full study: To test whether fetal clonotypes persist, this study deep-sequenced TCR alpha and beta repertoires from monozygotic twins, from unrelated adults of various ages, and from cord blood. Replicate twin experiments were performed at different times using different library preparation protocols to rule out contamination.

Its CDR3 holds 19 amino acids, cysteine through phenylalanine. Of the read, only the CDR3 DNA is kept; its 57 bases are in frame from base 1. Per the germline V gene, SGHTA is the CDR1 and FQGTGA is the CDR2. The library was made by 5' RACE. The data were produced on an Illumina HiSeq 2000. A universal primer binding site was added through template switching, and the final cDNA carried a unique molecular identifier so that TCR cDNA molecules could be counted accurately. First-strand cDNA for TCR alpha and beta chains was synthesized from specific primers in the conserved constant-segment region. To control for contamination, every cDNA library carried two barcodes: a SMART-Mk sample barcode plus Illumina barcodes. TruSeq adapter sequences, together with Illumina sample barcodes, were added in two successive PCR steps. The TCR alpha and beta cDNA libraries were sequenced on the Illumina HiSeq platform using custom primers. As for how the authors treated the data: Raw reads were processed with MiGEC to extract unique molecular identifiers, and MiXCR was used to determine CDR3 positions. For each individual, recombination models were inferred using an EM algorithm with the repgenHMM and IGoR tools. The analysis of shared clonotypes was done with the tcR package in R, with sharing normalized by the product of cloneset sizes. To study raw recombination without the effects of thymic and clonal selection, out-of-frame nonproductive sequences were analyzed. The public reads were reprocessed in TCRdb via fastp at Q25 and MiXCR, keeping in-frame beta chains. Records with the same CDR3 protein are collapsed into one entry carrying the most frequent genes and DNA. These V and J calls are TCRdb output, not the study's own analysis. The sample table contains under 900,000 distinct CDR3 sequences; only one count was recorded for around a sixth of them. The ten largest clones take up about an eighth of the sample.

The study at large found these results: A weaker excess of twin sharing was found in beta out-of-frame sequences because the signal-to-noise ratio was lowered by fewer shared sequences. Fewer insertions were carried by abundant cord blood beta clonotypes, a similar but weaker trend appeared in young adult naive repertoires, and no such trend appeared in memory repertoires. Conclusions relied on cross-sectional statistical analysis, since the same donors could not be followed over many years. Recombination models systematically underestimated out-of-frame TCR alpha sharing in monozygotic twins but agreed with sharing between unrelated individuals. Invariant T cells such as MAIT and iNKT could partly confound zero-insertion analyses, though diverse VJ usage argued against this for most clonotypes. Out-of-frame TCR alpha sequences shared between twins showed an excess of low generation-probability sequences compared with coincidental sharing between unrelated individuals.

All donors were healthy Caucasians. Three pairs of female monozygotic twins, all aged roughly 18 to 29 years, were included in the twin cohort. Peripheral blood mononuclear cells were the source from which RNA for the TCR libraries was isolated. This clonotype was detected a few times. The antigen it recognizes is unknown. At one end the junction does not follow the germline gene, possibly because of a read error. The same sample was also studied in work on T cells expressing NK-cell markers. From the second report: Three sorted T-cell subsets (CD3+CD56+NKG2C+, CD3+CD56+NKG2C- and CD3+CD56-NKG2C+) from roughly 8 donors had their TCR beta-chain repertoires profiled. Among the eight sequenced donors, only one was HCMV-seronegative, while the other seven were HCMV-seropositive. To restrict sorting to alphabetaTCR-expressing T cells, an anti-gammadeltaTCR antibody was added in several experiments. In about 6 donors, the dominant CD3+CD56+NKG2C+ clonotypes were found to rank among the top 10 CD8+ clonotypes and to make up about 1.0-8% of CD8+ T cells. Those dominant clonotypes were again the most abundant among CD3+CD56-NKG2C+ cells in a few donors, at about 28.3-65%. Whether the expanded NKG2C-expressing T cell clones were specific for HCMV antigens was left unclear. All eight donors whose samples were sequenced were randomly selected healthy volunteers, three of them men and five women. HCMV-specific IgG was detected in serum with a commercial ELISA kit to determine HCMV serostatus. For five to seven donors, unsorted PBMC were also used to sequence bulk peripheral blood T-cell repertoires. Reads were demultiplexed and grouped by UMI with MIGEC, and clonotypes were assembled and quantified with MiTCR. To exclude erroneous sequences, any TCR cDNA sequence not supported by at least two reads was discarded. The tcR package was used for downstream repertoire analysis, with clonotypes matched between fractions based on CDR3 nucleotide sequence plus V segment. Antigen specificity was annotated against VDJdb with VDJmatch, allowing one amino acid substitution in CDR3.

This clonotype was sampled from a young woman in good health. The sample consisted of PBMCs. The chain employs TRBV7-3 and TRBJ2-1, and TRBD2 aligns with 15 junction nucleotides. Here is the DNA: TGTGCCAGCAGCCGGACTAGCGGGGGGGCCTTAGTCAGCTACAGTGAGCAGTTCTTC. Translated, this gives CASSRTSGGALVSYSEQFF.